The 26 T cell receptor beta chains below all came from one sample that was sequenced in a study of shared clonotypes between healthy human individuals. The repertoire was sequenced with immunoSEQ multiplex PCR; TCRdb's copy has only in-frame clones and lacks some. The sample has 110,000 or so clones; about 63% are singletons. Sequencing was done on a sample of memory CD8+ T cells sorted from blood. Subset in this sample: CD45RO+ cells pooled with CCR7-negative TemRA cells. The receptors were gathered from a woman in her 30s in good health.

The V gene is TRBV5-1, the J gene TRBJ2-3, with 8 bases identical to TRBD2. Per germline, CDR1 SGHRS and CDR2 YFSETQ. V dropped 1 base and J dropped 1; count of bases not matched to a gene: 2. This CDR3 is 15 amino acids long. Here the CDR3 DNA reads TGCGCCAGCAGCTTGCCCGGGAGGGGCACAGATACGCAGTATTTT. It specifies CASSLPGRGTDTQYF.

The chain couples TRBV7-9 to TRBJ2-7; D may be TRBD1 (6 bases). The ends were cut back, 5 bases at V and 2 bases at J, with 22 bases in the middle. Germline assignment: CDR1 SEHNR and CDR2 FQNEAQ (reference sequence). CDR3 length: 17 amino acids. The CDR3 DNA reads TGTGCCAGCAGCAGCCGGATGGGTCAGGGGTTGACCTACGAGCAGTACTTC. Its translation: CASSSRMGQGLTYEQYF.

Concerning this clone: This is likely an artifact of a read error, given a far larger clone one base away. Other DNA sequences in the same sample also yield this CDR3. The chain employs TRBV19 and TRBJ1-5; D is unclear. CDR1 and CDR2 (germline): LNHDA, SQIVND (reference sequence). The CDR3 consists of 14 residues. The CDR3 DNA is TGTGCCAGTAGTATCGGGTATAGCAATCAGCCTCAGCATTTT. This sequence encodes CASSIGYSNQPQHF. The complete variable domain, with remaining parts taken from reference TRBV19 and TRBJ1-5, reads DGGITQSPKYLFRKEGQNVTLSCEQNLNHDAMYWYRQDPGQGLRLIYYSQIVNDFQKGDIAEGYSVSREKKESFPLTVTSAQKNPTAFYLCASSIGYSNQPQHFGDGTRLSIL.

This clone was seen once. The chain uses TRBV4-1 and TRBJ1-2; D is perhaps TRBD1 (6 bases). V was pared by 3 bases and J by 3 bases, with 11 bases between. The V gene's germline CDR1 is MGHRA and CDR2 YSYEKL. The CDR3 covers 14 residues. The DNA of the CDR3 is TGCGCCAGCAGCCAGTACAGGGTCGACTATGGCTACACCTTC. This codes for CASSQYRVDYGYTF.

Notes on this clone: The same CDR3 arises from other DNA sequences in this sample as well. CDR3 sequence reads: CASSVGGSGETQYF. CDR3 bases: TGTGCCAGCAGCGTAGGGGGGAGCGGGGAGACCCAGTACTTC. The chain couples TRBV9 to TRBJ2-5; tentative D call: TRBD2 (6 bases). The ends were cut back, 0 bases at V and 5 bases at J, with 11 bases in the middle. CDR1 SGDLS and CDR2 YYNGEE come from the germline V gene. CDR3 length: 14 amino acids. Drawing the rest from reference TRBV9 and TRBJ2-5, the complete variable domain is DSGVTQTPKHLITATGQRVTLRCSPRSGDLSVYWYQQSLDQGLQFLIQYYNGEERAKGNILERFSAQQFPDLHSELNLSSLELGDSALYFCASSVGGSGETQYFGPGTRLLVL.

The chain is built from TRBV6-1 and TRBJ1-1, with a tentative D call TRBD1 (5 bases). The V and J ends lost 4 bases and 3 bases respectively, with 12 bases between them. Germline V gene data show CDR1 as MNHNS and CDR2 as SASEGT. The CDR3 length is 14 residues. The CDR3 nucleotides read TGTGCCAGCAGTGGAGGGGACGACCACACTGAAGCTTTCTTT. It yields the protein CASSGGDDHTEAFF.

This clone was detected ten times or more. CDR3 sequence reads: CASSGSDRIGETQYF. DNA for the CDR3: TGTGCCAGCAGTGGGTCGGATCGGATAGGGGAGACCCAGTACTTC. V and J are TRBV25-1 and TRBJ2-5; D uncertain. Trimming shortened V by 4 bases and J by 5 bases, and 17 bases separated the two germline ends. Germline CDR1 is MGHDK and CDR2 is SYGVNS. The CDR3 spans 15 residues.

This clone was detected only a few times. The V gene is TRBV5-4, the J gene TRBJ2-7; D not resolved. V dropped 0 bases and J dropped 6 bases, with 13 bases sitting between them. The CDR3 runs to 14 residues. In germline, CDR1 is SGHNT, CDR2 YYREEE (reference sequence). The CDR3 DNA follows: TGTGCCAGCAGCTTGGAATATATGGGCCGCGAGCAGTACTTC. Protein sequence: CASSLEYMGREQYF.

This chain links TRBV25-1 with TRBJ2-5, with TRBD2 matching over 12 bases. The end of the DNA aligns better with TRBJ2-7, so the J call may be wrong. Germline V gene data show CDR1 as MGHDK and CDR2 as SYGVNS. The CDR3 totals 16 residues. CDR3 sequence (DNA): TGTGCCAGCAGTGACCAACTAGCGGGAGGTATCTACGAGCAGTACTTC. Its protein is CASSDQLAGGIYEQYF.

V is TRBV2 and J is TRBJ2-7, with 8 bases fitting TRBD1. CDR1 and CDR2 (germline): SNHLY, FYNNEI. V trimming: 5 bases; J trimming: 2 bases; junction bases outside the gene matches: 5. This CDR3 contains 14 residues. CDR3 region: CASSSGTGTYEQYF. CDR3 DNA: TGTGCCAGCAGTTCTGGGACAGGAACCTACGAGCAGTACTTC.

This clone appeared a single time. The chain combines TRBV19 with TRBJ2-3; no firm D call. The germline V and J ends were trimmed by 2 bases and 5 bases, with 2 bases remaining between them. The germline V gene encodes CDR1 LNHDA and CDR2 SQIVND (reference sequence). The CDR3 runs to 11 residues. DNA of the CDR3: TGTGCCAGTAGTATACAAGATACGCAGTATTTT. Amino acid sequence: CASSIQDTQYF.

The CDR3 loop is CASSQRGGDKDEAFF. CDR3 bases: TGCGCCAGCAGCCAACGAGGGGGGGACAAGGATGAAGCTTTCTTT. The rearrangement links TRBV4-1 to TRBJ1-1; TRBD1 is a possible D gene (6 bases). Trimming cost V 2 bases and J 7 bases, with 17 bases left between them. Germline values: CDR1 MGHRA, CDR2 YSYEKL. The CDR3 is made up of 15 amino acids.

The V gene is TRBV25-1, the J gene TRBJ2-7; D uncertain. The CDR3 extends over 17 amino acids. CDR1 is MGHDK and CDR2 is SYGVNS in the germline V gene. The V end was cut by 4 bases, the J end by 1 base, with 20 bases between. The CDR3 is CASSVKKDLSSSYEQYF. The CDR3 DNA reads TGTGCCAGCAGTGTAAAGAAGGACCTCTCGAGTTCCTACGAGCAGTACTTC.

The V gene is TRBV5-1, the J gene TRBJ2-1, with 14 bases fitting TRBD2. The CDR3 length is 13 residues. Germline assignment: CDR1 SGHRS and CDR2 YFSETQ. J gave up 8 bases and V 7 bases, and 2 bases lay outside the gene matches. Here the CDR3 reads CASGTSGSHEQFF. The CDR3 region has the DNA TGCGCCAGCGGGACTAGCGGGAGCCATGAGCAGTTCTTC.

This chain uses TRBV25-1 with TRBJ2-2, with 10 bases identical to TRBD2. Germline V gives CDR1 MGHDK, CDR2 SYGVNS. The CDR3 length is 14 residues. The V segment lost 5 bases and the J segment 6 bases; nucleotides outside the gene matches: 3. The CDR3 DNA reads TGTGCCAGCAGTCTAGCGGGAGAGGCCGGGGAGCTGTTTTTT. It specifies CASSLAGEAGELFF.

This clone was picked up one time. The gene calls are TRBV27 and TRBJ1-2, with TRBD1 as a possible D gene (6 bases). The V and J ends lost 5 bases and 4 bases respectively, with 17 bases between them. In germline, CDR1 is MNHEY, CDR2 SMNVEV (reference sequence). This CDR3 contains 15 residues. CDR3 residues: CASSPQQGTGYGYTF. The CDR3 bases are TGTGCCAGCAGTCCTCAACAGGGAACGGGCTATGGCTACACCTTC.

The chain combines TRBV28 with TRBJ2-5; D may be TRBD2 (6 bases). The DNA end favors TRBJ2-7, so the J call may be wrong. The V gene's germline CDR1 is MDHEN and CDR2 SYDVKM. This CDR3 contains 15 residues. CDR3 nucleotide sequence: TGTGCCAGCAGCCCCGGGACTCCGACCTCGCGCGAGCAGTACTTC. This codes for CASSPGTPTSREQYF.

The V and J genes are TRBV29-1 and TRBJ1-1; possible D gene TRBD1, 5 bases. V was trimmed by 2 bases and J by 10 bases, leaving 11 bases between them. This CDR3 contains 11 residues. Looked up from germline, CDR1 is SQVTM and CDR2 is ANQGSEA. This chain's CDR3 is CSVELGVGAFF. Written as DNA, the CDR3 is TGCAGCGTTGAATTGGGGGTCGGAGCTTTCTTT.

The V and J genes are TRBV28 and TRBJ1-4; D not resolved. Germline V CDR1 and CDR2: MDHEN, SYDVKM. The CDR3 covers 19 residues. V lost 1 base, J lost 0 bases, and 18 bases lay in between. CDR3 in DNA: TGTGCCAGCAGTTTATCAGGTTATAGGCAGGACGCAACTAATGAAAAACTGTTTTTT. It specifies CASSLSGYRQDATNEKLFF.

This chain uses TRBV16 with TRBJ2-7, with 12 bases that match TRBD1. Germline V gene data show CDR1 as KGHSY and CDR2 as FQNENV. With 5 bases clipped from V and 3 bases from J, the junction kept 11 bases outside the gene matches. The CDR3 contains 17 residues. CDR3 sequence: CASSDGTGGAVSYEQYF. DNA of the CDR3: TGTGCCAGCAGCGATGGGACAGGGGGCGCGGTAAGCTACGAGCAGTACTTC.

Turning to this clone: This may stem from a read error, because a much larger clone lies one nucleotide away. The chain has TRBV11-1 and TRBJ1-1; D is perhaps TRBD1 (5 bases). CDR3 length equals 12 residues. Trimming pared 3 bases from V and 5 bases from J, leaving 7 bases between. In germline, CDR1 is SGHAT, CDR2 FQDESV (reference sequence). In nucleotides, the CDR3 is TGTGCCAGCAGCTTCGGGGGGACTGAAGCTTTCTTT. Encoded protein: CASSFGGTEAFF.

This clone was picked up a small number of times. The rearrangement joins TRBV19 to TRBJ2-2; D gene unclear. CDR3 length: 13 amino acids. V lost 5 bases, J lost 4 bases, and 8 bases lay in between. Germline V lookup: CDR1 LNHDA, CDR2 SQIVND (reference sequence). DNA for the CDR3: TGTGCCAGTAGTTGGGCAAGCACCGGGGAGCTGTTTTTT. It codes for CASSWASTGELFF. The full variable domain, completed using reference TRBV19 and TRBJ2-2, is DGGITQSPKYLFRKEGQNVTLSCEQNLNHDAMYWYRQDPGQGLRLIYYSQIVNDFQKGDIAEGYSVSREKKESFPLTVTSAQKNPTAFYLCASSWASTGELFFGEGSRLTVL.

This clone was counted between two and nine times. The chain couples TRBV18 to TRBJ2-7; D not certain. Per germline, CDR1 KGHSH and CDR2 LQKENI. V was cut by 2 bases and J by 3 bases, with 8 bases left in between. This CDR3 is 13 amino acids long. The CDR3 is CASSPTRNYEQYF. In DNA, the CDR3 is TGTGCCAGCTCACCAACAAGAAACTACGAGCAGTACTTC.

The gene calls are TRBV27 and TRBJ2-1; weak D call: TRBD2 (5 bases). This CDR3 region has 15 residues. CDR1 is MNHEY and CDR2 is SMNVEV in the germline V gene (reference sequence). V was cut by 4 bases and J by 2 bases, with 12 bases left in between. The chain's CDR3 is CASSSGIGPYNEQFF. The DNA of the CDR3 is TGTGCCAGCAGTTCGGGAATAGGGCCCTACAATGAGCAGTTCTTC.

The chain recombines TRBV6-6 with TRBJ1-1; no clear D gene. Trimming stripped 5 bases from V and 1 base from J, with 8 bases between. Germline values: CDR1 MNHNY, CDR2 SVGAGI (reference sequence). This CDR3 is built from 13 residues. In DNA form, the CDR3 reads TGTGCCAGCAGTGAGATGAGGAACACTGAAGCTTTCTTT. As protein: CASSEMRNTEAFF.

The chain uses TRBV6-5 and TRBJ2-3; unclear D gene. The germline CDR1 and CDR2 sequences are MNHEY and SVGAGI. The CDR3 contains 15 residues. Trimming removed 2 bases from V and 7 bases from J, with 16 bases in between. The CDR3 protein is CASSYLGGNPYTQYF. The CDR3 region has the DNA TGTGCCAGCAGTTACCTGGGCGGAAACCCTTATACGCAGTATTTT.